One sample yielded the 30 T cell receptor beta chains listed below, sequenced in a study of T cells in Graves' hyperthyroidism and ophthalmopathy. There were TCR beta CDR3 regions amplified from RNA transcripts. HTBI primers drove first-round RT-PCR of the TCR CDR3. MiXCR, run by TCRdb on the multiplex PCR reads, gives a single entry per CDR3 protein. There are about 520,000 distinct CDR3 sequences in the sample; approximately 25% occur only once, and about 11% lies in the top ten. Sequenced: blood. The receptors here all came from a woman aged 25 to 39 with Graves' ophthalmopathy.

This clonotype was picked up many times. The chain is built from TRBV19 and TRBJ1-5, with D unresolved. This CDR3 region has 15 residues. The germline V and J ends were trimmed by 7 bases and 2 bases, with 15 bases remaining between them. Per germline, CDR1 LNHDA and CDR2 SQIVND (reference sequence). The CDR3 spells CASNSGREGNQPQHF. CDR3 sequence (DNA): TGTGCCAGTAATTCTGGCCGCGAGGGCAATCAGCCCCAGCATTTT.

This clonotype was found a few times. The chain recombines TRBV12-3 or TRBV12-4 with TRBJ1-5; 8 bases match TRBD1. The CDR3 totals 14 residues. J lost 6 bases, V lost 7 bases, and 8 bases had no gene match. CDR3 region: CASTEDRAVQPQHF. The CDR3 nucleotides read TGTGCCAGCACCGAGGACAGGGCAGTTCAGCCCCAGCATTTT.

This clonotype has ten or more counts. The rearrangement uses TRBV27 and TRBJ2-7; no reliable D call. The CDR3 loop spans 12 amino acids. CDR1 is MNHEY and CDR2 is SMNVEV in the germline V gene (reference sequence). The V and J ends lost 4 bases and 4 bases respectively, with 8 bases between them. CDR3 DNA sequence: TGTGCCAGCAGTTCCAAAGTATACGAGCAGTACTTC. It yields the protein CASSSKVYEQYF.

This clonotype came up many times. One end of the junction fails to match germline, which may point to a read error. J is TRBJ1-3 and V is TRBV11-2; D remains ambiguous. The V gene's germline CDR1 is SGHAT and CDR2 FQNNGV. The CDR3 is made up of 16 amino acids. The CDR3 sequence is CASTLVGSGSGNTIYF. DNA of the CDR3: TGTGCCAGCACCTTAGTGGGATCCGGGTCTGGAAACACCATATATTTT.

This clonotype was detected only a few times. This chain uses TRBV7-9 with TRBJ1-3, with D maybe TRBD1 (5 bases). With 2 bases removed from V and 4 bases from J, the gap between germline ends came to 12 bases. Germline CDR1 reads SEHNR; CDR2 reads FQNEAQ (reference sequence). The CDR3 contains 15 residues. CDR3 protein: CASSLMSGHGNTIYF. The CDR3 region has the DNA TGTGCCAGCAGCTTAATGTCAGGGCACGGAAACACCATATATTTT.

This clonotype showed up many times. The J gene is TRBJ1-5, the V gene TRBV12-3 or TRBV12-4, with D possibly matching TRBD1 (5 bases). This CDR3 comprises 14 residues. Trimming left V 4 bases short and J 4 bases short, with 11 bases between. Here the CDR3 DNA reads TGTGCCAGCAGTTACCGGGACGGTAATCAGCCCCAGCATTTT. Translated: CASSYRDGNQPQHF.

This clonotype was seen a few times. The chain couples TRBV28 to TRBJ2-3, with D uncertain. The CDR3 covers 12 residues. Trimming removed 6 bases at V and 5 bases at J, with 9 bases between. Germline CDR1 MDHEN, CDR2 SYDVKM. CDR3 coding DNA: TGTGCCAGCAGCGCCTCCCGAGATACGCAGTATTTT. Its translation: CASSASRDTQYF. The variable domain in full, with the rest retrieved from reference TRBV28 and TRBJ2-3, is DVKVTQSSRYLVKRTGEKVFLECVQDMDHENMFWYRQDPGLGLRLIYFSYDVKMKEKGDIPEGYSVSREKKERFSLILESASTNQTSMYLCASSASRDTQYFGPGTRLTVL.

The chain has TRBV6-1 and TRBJ1-3; 9 nucleotides align to TRBD1. Germline V CDR1 and CDR2: MNHNS, SASEGT. This CDR3 has 15 residues. Losses at the gene ends were 2 bases for V and 5 bases for J; bases not matched to a gene: 4. For the CDR3, the DNA is TGTGCCAGCAGTGAACCGGGACAGGGTCGAAACACCATATATTTT. It yields the protein CASSEPGQGRNTIYF.

With regard to this clonotype: It is unclear where the CDR3 begins or ends on the DNA, so no DNA is shown, and the CDR3 is as TCRdb lists it. The genes are TRBV6-2 or TRBV6-3 and TRBJ1-2; the table calls TRBD1, which could not be checked here. The CDR3 spans 20 amino acids, including both terminal residues. Germline assignment: CDR1 MNHEY and CDR2 SVGEGT. The CDR3 sequence is CAGSDTGYEQYFGPDYGYTF.

V and J are TRBV20-1 and TRBJ2-7; no reliable D call. Trimming removed 4 bases at V and 4 bases at J, with 5 bases between. The CDR3 has 10 residues. Germline V gene sequence: CDR1 DFQATT, CDR2 SNEGSKA (reference sequence). The CDR3 region has the DNA TGCAGTGCTACCCTTTACGAGCAGTACTTC. This sequence encodes CSATLYEQYF.

This clonotype was observed at least ten times. This rearrangement joins TRBV19 to TRBJ1-1, with 9 bases aligning to TRBD1. The ends lost 3 bases at V and 3 bases at J; junction bases unmatched: 5. CDR3 length: 15 amino acids. Per germline, CDR1 LNHDA and CDR2 SQIVND (reference sequence). CDR3: CASSIGTGSDTEAFF. The CDR3 DNA reads as TGTGCCAGTAGTATCGGGACAGGGTCGGACACTGAAGCTTTCTTT.

This clonotype was observed at least ten times. The genes are TRBV5-6 and TRBJ2-7; D uncertain. Trimming took off 4 bases at V and 5 bases at J, with 10 bases between the two ends. The CDR3 spans 12 residues. CDR1 is SGHDT and CDR2 is YYEEEE in the germline V gene. The CDR3 nucleotides read TGTGCCAGCAGCGATACTTGGGACGAGCAGTACTTC. It translates to CASSDTWDEQYF.

This chain connects TRBV29-1 to TRBJ2-7; 9 bases are shared with TRBD2. V lost 6 bases and J lost 6; bases outside the gene matches: 9. This CDR3 comprises 13 residues. Per germline, CDR1 SQVTM and CDR2 ANQGSEA. CDR3 protein: CSVLSGGRTEQYF. The CDR3 DNA follows: TGCAGCGTCCTTAGCGGGGGAAGAACCGAGCAGTACTTC.

Only one count was recorded for this clonotype. The chain employs TRBV6-2 or TRBV6-3 and TRBJ1-5, with a possible D match to TRBD1 (5 bases). The CDR3 runs 14 residues. Trimming took off 4 bases at V and 8 bases at J, with 15 bases between the two ends. Germline loops: CDR1 MNHEY, CDR2 SVGEGT. The CDR3 DNA follows: TGTGCCAGCAGTTCTCAGGGAGGGTACAAGCCCCAGCATTTT. This encodes CASSSQGGYKPQHF.

Ten or more counts support this clonotype. This chain uses TRBV30 with TRBJ2-5; unclear D gene. The germline CDR1 and CDR2 sequences are GTSNPN and SVGIG (reference sequence). This CDR3 is built from 14 residues. Trimming took off 0 bases at V and 0 bases at J, with 8 bases between the two ends. The CDR3 is CAWSVLLYQETQYF. Here the CDR3 DNA reads TGTGCCTGGAGTGTACTCTTGTACCAAGAGACCCAGTACTTC.

This clonotype was seen many times. This rearrangement joins TRBV20-1 to TRBJ1-2; possible D gene TRBD1, 6 bases. Trimming took off 0 bases at V and 8 bases at J, with 10 bases between the two ends. The germline V gene encodes CDR1 DFQATT and CDR2 SNEGSKA (reference sequence). There are 12 residues in the CDR3. This CDR3 reads CSAREGAKGYTF. The CDR3 DNA reads as TGCAGTGCTAGAGAGGGGGCGAAGGGCTACACCTTC.

The rearrangement links TRBV12-3 or TRBV12-4 to TRBJ1-1; the D is unclear. With 6 bases removed from V and 0 bases from J, the gap between germline ends came to 11 bases. The CDR3 contains 14 residues. The CDR3 sequence is CASSRETVNTEAFF. The CDR3, as DNA: TGTGCCAGCAGCCGGGAGACGGTGAACACTGAAGCTTTCTTT.

This clonotype was counted only a few times. In DNA, the CDR3 is TGCAGCGTCAACAGGGCGAGGGGGGAGCAGTACTTC. Residues: CSVNRARGEQYF. This chain connects TRBV29-1 to TRBJ2-7; the D gene is possibly TRBD1 (6 bases). The V end was cut by 6 bases, the J end by 7 bases, with 16 bases between. Per germline, CDR1 SQVTM and CDR2 ANQGSEA. The CDR3 has 12 amino acids.

This clonotype has only a few counts. The CDR3 protein is CASRPQGGNQETQYF. CDR3 nucleotides: TGTGCCAGCAGACCACAGGGGGGGAACCAAGAGACCCAGTACTTC. The chain carries TRBV12-3 or TRBV12-4 and TRBJ2-5; D might be TRBD1 (8 bases). V lost 6 bases and J 0 bases, leaving 14 bases between the germline ends. The CDR3 runs to 15 residues.

This chain uses TRBV7-3 with TRBJ1-5; 7 nucleotides agree with TRBD1. Germline CDR1 and CDR2: SGHTA and FQGTGA. V trimming: 3 bases; J trimming: 4 bases; junction bases outside the gene matches: 6. This CDR3 contains 15 residues. The CDR3 protein is CASSFVQGENQPQHF. In DNA form, the CDR3 reads TGTGCCAGCAGCTTCGTCCAGGGGGAAAATCAGCCCCAGCATTTT. The whole variable domain, filled in from reference TRBV7-3 and TRBJ1-5, reads GAGVSQTPSNKVTEKGKYVELRCDPISGHTALYWYRQSLGQGPEFLIYFQGTGAADDSGLPNDRFFAVRPEGSVSTLKIQRTERGDSAVYLCASSFVQGENQPQHFGDGTRLSIL.

This clonotype occurred many times. The chain is built from TRBV19 and TRBJ1-1; unclear D gene. V lost 7 bases to trimming and J lost 4 bases, with 16 bases between them. Looked up from germline, CDR1 is LNHDA and CDR2 is SQIVND (reference sequence). The CDR3 is made up of 14 amino acids. The CDR3: CASMGQSLSTEAFF. The CDR3 nucleotides are TGTGCCAGTATGGGCCAGTCCCTGAGCACTGAAGCTTTCTTT.

On this clonotype: Its ends do not fully match the called genes, so a read error is possible. This chain uses TRBV24-1 with TRBJ2-3, with TRBD1 matching 8 bases. Germline V lookup: CDR1 KGHDR, CDR2 SFDVKD. This CDR3 is built from 14 residues. CDR3 in DNA: TGTGCCACCAGCGAACAGGGGGGCACAGATACGCGGTATTTT. This codes for CATSEQGGTDTRYF.

The sample holds many counts of this clonotype. The rearrangement joins TRBV11-2 to TRBJ2-5, with D possibly TRBD1 on 6 matching bases. The CDR3 has 14 residues. With 3 bases removed from V and 1 base from J, the gap between germline ends came to 9 bases. CDR1 is SGHAT, CDR2 FQNNGV, per germline. The CDR3 reads CASSFRQVQETQYF. CDR3 bases: TGTGCCAGCAGCTTCCGACAGGTCCAAGAGACCCAGTACTTC.

The chain has TRBV6-1 and TRBJ2-7; TRBD2 matches 7 bases. From germline, CDR1 is MNHNS and CDR2 SASEGT. V shed 6 bases and J 5 bases; nucleotides not matched to a gene: 7. The CDR3 is 13 residues long. DNA of the CDR3: TGTGCCAGCAGCCCGACTAGCATCCACGAGCAGTACTTC. Amino acid sequence: CASSPTSIHEQYF.

This chain links TRBV6-5 with TRBJ1-4; D gene uncertain. The CDR3 spans 12 residues. From germline, CDR1 is MNHEY and CDR2 SVGAGI. V was clipped by 11 bases and J by 3 bases, with 10 bases between them. This CDR3 is CAVGDPNEKLFF. DNA of the CDR3: TGTGCCGTGGGAGACCCTAATGAAAAACTGTTTTTT.

This clonotype was seen repeatedly, ten times or more. The chain uses TRBV6-5 and TRBJ1-5; D is unresolved. V was clipped by 2 bases and J by 6 bases, with 11 bases between them. Germline loops: CDR1 MNHEY, CDR2 SVGAGI. The CDR3 is made up of 14 amino acids. This CDR3 reads CASSYESVFQPQHF. Here the CDR3 DNA reads TGTGCCAGCAGTTACGAAAGTGTATTTCAGCCCCAGCATTTT.

This clonotype has at least ten counts. The gene calls are TRBV29-1 and TRBJ2-2; D is perhaps TRBD1 (5 bases). The V gene lost 3 bases and the J gene lost 5 bases, with 10 bases spanning the gap. Germline V gene lookup returns CDR1 SQVTM and CDR2 ANQGSEA. The CDR3 is made up of 13 amino acids. The CDR3 nucleotides are TGCAGCGTTGAGGCCAGGGTAACCGGGGAGCTGTTTTTT. Residues: CSVEARVTGELFF.

This clonotype was observed a few times. The V and J genes are TRBV7-2 and TRBJ1-1; D gene uncertain. The CDR3 runs 15 residues. Per germline, CDR1 SGHTA and CDR2 FQGNSA. With 3 bases removed from V and 0 bases from J, the gap between germline ends came to 11 bases. CDR3 DNA: TGTGCCAGCAGCTTGGGTGGACCGATGAACACTGAAGCTTTCTTT. This translates into CASSLGGPMNTEAFF.

The sample holds many counts of this clonotype. The chain is built from TRBV7-9 and TRBJ2-5; no reliable D call. There are 12 residues in the CDR3. V dropped 4 bases and J dropped 3 bases, with 6 bases sitting between them. Per the germline V gene, CDR1 is SEHNR and CDR2 is FQNEAQ (reference sequence). The CDR3 region has the DNA TGTGCCAGCAGCTCGAATAAAGAGACCCAGTACTTC. Protein sequence: CASSSNKETQYF.

At least ten counts were recorded for this clonotype. The rearrangement links TRBV15 to TRBJ2-6, with D unresolved. CDR1 is LNHNV and CDR2 is YYDKDF in the germline V gene (reference sequence). The CDR3 spans 16 residues. The germline V and J ends were trimmed by 0 bases and 5 bases, with 11 bases remaining between them. The CDR3 region is CATSRDEGFWANVLTF. DNA for the CDR3: TGTGCCACCAGCAGAGATGAAGGGTTCTGGGCCAACGTCCTGACTTTC.